This is a list of T cell receptor beta chains from one sample in a study of blood T cell repertoires in COVID-19. Measured with immunoSEQ multiplex PCR; TCRdb has only the in-frame clones, and not every one. Seen here are under 200,000 clones, approximately 80% observed once, and the top ten hold roughly 15%. Sequenced material: peripheral blood. All receptors derive from a woman aged 70-85 years with COVID-19, enrolled during active disease. Both conserved end residues are part of each CDR3. A D gene is named only where the DNA matches it firmly. Clone size is shown for a subset of rows, as once, few, many or a class of expanded clone.

clone size	V gene	D gene	J gene	CDR3 protein	CDR3 DNA
NA	TRBV5-1	NA	TRBJ1-1	CASSPGGHWMNTEAFF	TGCGCCAGCAGCCCCGGGGGGCATTGGATGAACACTGAAGCTTTCTTT
NA	TRBV4-1	TRBD2	TRBJ2-1	CASSQGTVYRTSSHEQFF	TGCGCCAGCAGCCAAGGTACGGTGTATAGGACTAGCAGCCATGAGCAGTTCTTC
NA	TRBV6-1	NA	TRBJ1-4	CASSESANEKLFF	TGTGCCAGCAGTGAAAGCGCTAATGAAAAACTGTTTTTT
NA	TRBV19	NA	TRBJ1-5	CASKSVTSGNQPQHF	TGTGCCAGTAAGTCCGTAACGTCGGGCAATCAGCCCCAGCATTTT
NA	TRBV5-4	NA	TRBJ1-2	CASSPTPRIKNYGYTF	TGTGCCAGCAGCCCAACCCCCAGGATAAAGAACTATGGCTACACCTTC
NA	TRBV28	NA	TRBJ1-2	CASSPGTVGYTF	TGTGCCAGCAGTCCCGGGACTGTTGGCTACACCTTC
NA	TRBV19	NA	TRBJ2-3	CASGEGGTDTQYF	TGTGCCAGTGGGGAGGGGGGCACAGATACGCAGTATTTT
NA	TRBV15	TRBD1	TRBJ2-1	CATSRDELRTGDYNEQFF	TGTGCCACCAGCAGAGATGAGTTGCGGACAGGTGACTACAATGAGCAGTTCTTC
NA	TRBV3-1/TRBV3-2	TRBD1	TRBJ1-3	CASSLLTGEDTIYF	TGTGCCAGCAGCCTATTGACAGGGGAGGACACCATATATTTT
NA	TRBV29-1	TRBD1	TRBJ2-3	CSVEEVPGTGGVDTQYF	TGCAGCGTTGAAGAGGTTCCCGGGACAGGGGGCGTAGATACGCAGTATTTT
once	TRBV5-8	NA	TRBJ2-3	CASSLPARASTDTQYF	TGTGCCAGCAGCTTGCCGGCCAGGGCTAGCACAGATACGCAGTATTTT
NA	TRBV19	TRBD2	TRBJ2-7	CASRSGGTSGGNHYVEQYF	TGTGCCAGTCGATCCGGTGGGACTAGCGGGGGTAATCACTACGTGGAGCAGTACTTC
NA	TRBV3-1/TRBV3-2	TRBD1	TRBJ2-2	CASSQVRGQGPGELFF	TGTGCCAGCAGCCAGGTCCGGGGACAGGGGCCCGGGGAGCTGTTTTTT
NA	TRBV5-1	NA	TRBJ1-4	CASSEGGANEKLFF	TGCGCCAGCAGCGAAGGGGGTGCTAATGAAAAACTGTTTTTT
once	TRBV28	NA	TRBJ2-7	CASSLGTLDSYEQYF	TGTGCCAGCAGTCTGGGGACACTTGATTCCTACGAGCAGTACTTC
NA	TRBV4-1	TRBD1	TRBJ2-1	CASSKGQDSYNEQFF	TGCGCCAGCAGCAAGGGACAGGACTCCTACAATGAGCAGTTCTTC
NA	TRBV19	NA	TRBJ1-5	CASTEREVGNQPQHF	TGTGCCAGTACCGAGAGGGAGGTGGGGAATCAGCCCCAGCATTTT
NA	TRBV9	NA	TRBJ2-1	CASSGTGTAANEQFF	TGTGCCAGCAGCGGTACCGGGACTGCCGCCAATGAGCAGTTCTTC
NA	TRBV15	TRBD1	TRBJ1-5	CATSTGGADQPQHF	TGTGCCACCAGTACAGGGGGCGCGGATCAGCCCCAGCATTTT
once	TRBV4-2	NA	TRBJ1-1	CASSQGSGGATEAFF	TGTGCCAGCAGCCAAGGGTCAGGAGGGGCCACTGAAGCTTTCTTT
NA	TRBV5-1	TRBD1	TRBJ2-5	CATGRGQGAETQYF	TGCGCCACCGGCCGAGGGCAGGGGGCAGAGACCCAGTACTTC
NA	TRBV18	TRBD2	TRBJ2-7	CASSPTSGSVEQYF	TGTGCCAGCTCACCGACTAGCGGGAGTGTAGAGCAGTACTTC
NA	TRBV4-2	TRBD1	TRBJ1-3	CASSPHGTGVSGNTIYF	TGTGCCAGCAGCCCTCACGGGACAGGGGTGTCTGGAAACACCATATATTTT
few	TRBV24-1	TRBD1	TRBJ1-2	CATSDYDRVHGYTF	TGTGCCACCAGTGACTATGACAGGGTCCACGGCTACACCTTC
NA	TRBV29-1	NA	TRBJ2-5	CSVALEETQYF	TGCAGCGTAGCGTTAGAAGAGACCCAGTACTTC
NA	TRBV4-1	NA	TRBJ2-3	CASSQLTFKHDTQYF	TGCGCCAGCAGCCAGCTTACCTTCAAACACGATACGCAGTATTTT
many	TRBV18	NA	TRBJ1-3	CASSPNGSGNTIYF	TGTGCCAGCTCACCAAACGGCTCTGGAAACACCATATATTTT
NA	TRBV5-1	NA	TRBJ2-3	CASSLSSTSTDTQYF	TGCGCCAGCAGCCTATCTAGCACTAGCACAGATACGCAGTATTTT
NA	TRBV18	NA	TRBJ2-3	CASSPSSTDTQYF	TGTGCCAGCTCACCATCTAGCACAGATACGCAGTATTTT
NA	TRBV11-2	NA	TRBJ1-1	CASSLGVGQGNTEAFF	TGTGCCAGCAGCTTAGGGGTGGGACAAGGGAACACTGAAGCTTTCTTT